Below, 31 T cell receptor beta chains from the same sample are listed, as sequenced in a study of blood T cell repertoires in COVID-19. TCRdb's table, derived via immunoSEQ multiplex PCR, lists solely in-frame clones and lacks some. The sample includes a few hundred thousand clones, about nine tenths of them seen just once. The sample taken for sequencing was peripheral blood. The receptors stem from a man in his 60s who had recovered from COVID-19.

J is TRBJ2-7 and V is TRBV27; a weak D match, TRBD2 (7 bases). CDR3 length equals 13 residues. V lost 7 bases, J lost 3 bases, and 13 bases lay in between. Germline assignment: CDR1 MNHEY and CDR2 SMNVEV (reference sequence). The CDR3 loop is CASKGGLIYEQYF. In DNA form, the CDR3 reads TGTGCCAGCAAGGGGGGGCTCATCTACGAGCAGTACTTC.

The chain combines TRBV5-8 with TRBJ2-4; 8 bases match TRBD2. Germline CDR1 SGHTS, CDR2 YDEGEE. The CDR3 extends over 19 amino acids. J was trimmed by 0 bases and V by 4 bases; bases with no gene match: 15. This CDR3 is CASSQKLAGTGIAKNIQYF. For the CDR3, the DNA is TGTGCCAGCAGCCAAAAGTTAGCGGGGACGGGCATAGCCAAAAACATTCAGTACTTC.

This clone was seen more than once but under ten times. The chain combines TRBV5-6 with TRBJ1-2; 7 nucleotides line up with TRBD1. CDR1 is SGHDT, CDR2 YYEEEE, per germline. The junction had 10 bases not matched to a gene; V was cut back by 7 bases and J by 1 base. The CDR3 sequence is 15 residues long. The CDR3: CASQPGTADNYGYTF. CDR3 in DNA: TGTGCCAGCCAACCCGGGACAGCAGATAACTATGGCTACACCTTC.

This chain joins TRBV5-4 and TRBJ1-3; D is perhaps TRBD1 (6 bases). The CDR3 consists of 16 residues. Germline CDR1 and CDR2: SGHNT and YYREEE (reference sequence). The V gene lost 0 bases and the J gene lost 1 base, with 11 bases spanning the gap. The CDR3 nucleotides read TGTGCCAGCAGCTTGGGGTCAGGGGCTTCTGGAAACACCATATATTTT. Residues: CASSLGSGASGNTIYF.

The chain uses TRBV7-2 and TRBJ1-5; maybe TRBD1 (5 bases). Per germline, CDR1 SGHTA and CDR2 FQGNSA. The CDR3 covers 18 residues. V lost 1 base and J lost 4, with 20 bases in between. CDR3 loop: CASSLGRPGGRTNQPQHF. CDR3 DNA sequence: TGTGCCAGCAGCTTAGGCAGGCCCGGGGGGAGGACAAATCAGCCCCAGCATTTT.

This rearrangement joins TRBV19 to TRBJ2-3; possibly TRBD1 for D (6 bases). Germline values: CDR1 LNHDA, CDR2 SQIVND (reference sequence). This CDR3 spans 15 amino acids. V was shortened by 0 bases and J by 4 bases, with 11 bases between the two germline ends. CDR3 bases: TGTGCCAGTAGTATAGAAGCCGCAGGGGCAGATACGCAGTATTTT. The encoded protein is CASSIEAAGADTQYF.

The chain links TRBV9 to TRBJ1-1, with D perhaps TRBD1 (5 bases). V was shortened by 2 bases and J by 1 base, with 12 bases between the two germline ends. Germline-derived CDR1 and CDR2 are SGDLS and YYNGEE. The CDR3 covers 15 residues. The CDR3 DNA is TGTGCCAGCAGCGTCCATTCTCAGGGGAACACTGAAGCTTTCTTT. Translated, it gives CASSVHSQGNTEAFF.

The rearrangement uses TRBV5-1 and TRBJ2-7, with D possibly matching TRBD2 (5 bases). The CDR3 is 13 amino acids. Germline loops: CDR1 SGHRS, CDR2 YFSETQ. Trimming shortened V by 0 bases and J by 2 bases, and 6 bases separated the two germline ends. CDR3 DNA: TGCGCCAGCAGCTTGGGAGCGGCCTACGAGCAGTACTTC. Residues: CASSLGAAYEQYF.

The V and J genes are TRBV7-6 and TRBJ2-5; 9 positions agree with TRBD1. Germline-derived CDR1 and CDR2 are SGHVS and FNYEAQ. This CDR3 has 15 amino acids. The ends lost 5 bases at V and 5 bases at J; junction bases unmatched: 9. CDR3 coding DNA: TGTGCCAGCAGCAACCGGGACAGGGAACCCGAGACCCAGTACTTC. Protein product: CASSNRDREPETQYF.

The gene calls are TRBV2 and TRBJ1-5; 10 positions match TRBD1. The germline CDR1 and CDR2 sequences are SNHLY and FYNNEI. The CDR3 has 14 amino acids. J was trimmed by 7 bases and V by 6 bases; bases with no gene match: 6. CDR3 protein: CASRPTGGSQPQHF. The CDR3 region has the DNA TGTGCCAGCAGGCCGACAGGGGGCAGCCAGCCCCAGCATTTT.

The sample holds a few counts of this clone. V is TRBV15 and J is TRBJ2-1; weak D call: TRBD2 (6 bases). The V and J ends lost 5 bases and 3 bases respectively, with 17 bases between them. Germline lookup yields CDR1 LNHNV and CDR2 YYDKDF (reference sequence). The CDR3 length is 16 residues. The CDR3 loop reads CATSGGSRPFYNEQFF. Written as DNA, the CDR3 is TGTGCCACCAGCGGAGGGAGCCGCCCGTTCTACAATGAGCAGTTCTTC.

The chain joins TRBV7-9 to TRBJ2-1; 9 bases are shared with TRBD1. Germline values: CDR1 SEHNR, CDR2 FQNEAQ (reference sequence). This CDR3 comprises 16 residues. V lost 7 bases, J lost 5 bases, and 12 bases stayed unmatched. The CDR3: CASTLLGQGFHNEQFF. The CDR3 DNA reads as TGTGCCAGCACCCTGCTGGGACAGGGTTTTCACAATGAGCAGTTCTTC.

A single count supports this clone. As DNA, the CDR3 is TGCGCCAGCAGCCCGCGGACAGGGGGCACAGATACGCAGTATTTT. Amino acid sequence: CASSPRTGGTDTQYF. The J gene is TRBJ2-3, the V gene TRBV5-1; 9 bases are shared with TRBD1. The CDR3 is 15 residues long. Germline CDR1 and CDR2: SGHRS and YFSETQ. With 4 bases clipped from V and 1 base from J, the junction kept 4 bases outside the gene matches.

V is TRBV19 and J is TRBJ1-2; D call uncertain. V lost 0 bases and J lost 3, with 11 bases in between. CDR1 is LNHDA, CDR2 SQIVND, per germline (reference sequence). The CDR3 consists of 15 residues. Written as DNA, the CDR3 is TGTGCCAGTAGTATAGATCACAGTACCCACTATGGCTACACCTTC. It codes for CASSIDHSTHYGYTF.

This chain joins TRBV7-6 and TRBJ2-7, with 8 bases lining up with TRBD1. The CDR3 sequence is 16 residues long. Looked up from germline, CDR1 is SGHVS and CDR2 is FNYEAQ. Trimming at V came to 4 bases and at J to 0 bases, leaving 8 bases not matched to a gene. Here the CDR3 reads CASSSLQGVSSYEQYF. CDR3 nucleotide sequence: TGTGCCAGCAGCTCGTTACAGGGGGTGAGCTCCTACGAGCAGTACTTC.

This chain uses TRBV12-3 or TRBV12-4 with TRBJ1-4, with unresolved D. V was cut by 7 bases and J by 8 bases, with 14 bases left in between. This CDR3 has 13 amino acids. The DNA of the CDR3 is TGTGCCAGCAAGAGCAGGAAATACGAAAAACTGTTTTTT. Its translation is CASKSRKYEKLFF.

The V call is TRBV19, the J call TRBJ1-2, with D possibly being TRBD1 (5 bases). V lost 7 bases, J lost 6 bases, and 21 bases lay in between. CDR3 size: 15 residues. Germline V gene data show CDR1 as LNHDA and CDR2 as SQIVND (reference sequence). CDR3 sequence: CASTNTGHLGHGYTF. The CDR3 nucleotides are TGTGCCAGTACCAATACCGGACACCTGGGGCATGGCTACACCTTC.

The rearrangement joins TRBV20-1 to TRBJ1-6, with D possibly matching TRBD1 (6 bases). The CDR3 is 10 residues long. In germline, CDR1 is DFQATT, CDR2 SNEGSKA (reference sequence). DNA for the CDR3: TGCAGCGCGGGGGCTGGGCCCCTCCACTTT. It encodes CSAGAGPLHF.

This chain joins TRBV5-1 and TRBJ2-7; D might be TRBD1 (5 bases). The CDR3 sequence is 14 residues long. V dropped 0 bases and J dropped 2 bases, with 9 bases sitting between them. The germline gives CDR1 SGHRS, CDR2 YFSETQ. CDR3 residues: CASSLDPRAYEQYF. CDR3 coding DNA: TGCGCCAGCAGCTTGGATCCCAGGGCCTACGAGCAGTACTTC.

V is TRBV6-1 and J is TRBJ2-7; TRBD1 matches 7 bases. The CDR3 consists of 14 residues. Looked up from germline, CDR1 is MNHNS and CDR2 is SASEGT. With 3 bases clipped from V and 7 bases from J, the junction kept 9 bases outside the gene matches. In DNA form, the CDR3 reads TGTGCCAGCAGTGAGCCAGGGGGAATGGGTGAGCAGTACTTC. The encoded protein is CASSEPGGMGEQYF.

The chain has TRBV12-3 or TRBV12-4 and TRBJ2-5, with D perhaps TRBD1 (5 bases). V was pared by 1 base and J by 6 bases, with 9 bases between. CDR3 length: 13 residues. The CDR3 bases are TGTGCCAGCAGTTTAGGCAGGGTCCAGACCCAGTACTTC. Translating gives CASSLGRVQTQYF.

The genes are TRBV2 and TRBJ2-3, with a weak D call TRBD2 (6 bases). This CDR3 has 15 amino acids. CDR1 SNHLY and CDR2 FYNNEI come from the germline V gene. Trimming stripped 4 bases from V and 3 bases from J, with 14 bases between. The DNA of the CDR3 is TGTGCCAGCAGTGTCAATGGGGGGTCTACAGATACGCAGTATTTT. Protein: CASSVNGGSTDTQYF.

In this sample, this clone turned up a few times. The chain recombines TRBV5-1 with TRBJ1-5; a possible D gene is TRBD1 (6 bases). Per the germline V gene, CDR1 is SGHRS and CDR2 is YFSETQ. V lost 0 bases and J lost 4, with 8 bases in between. The CDR3 contains 14 residues. In DNA form, the CDR3 reads TGCGCCAGCAGCTTGGGACAGGCGAATCAGCCCCAGCATTTT. Amino acids: CASSLGQANQPQHF.

V is TRBV19 and J is TRBJ2-1, with a weak D call TRBD1 (6 bases). Germline V gives CDR1 LNHDA, CDR2 SQIVND (reference sequence). V lost 5 bases to trimming and J lost 4 bases, with 9 bases between them. This CDR3 comprises 13 residues. The CDR3 reads CASSRDIYNEQFF. CDR3 nucleotide sequence: TGTGCCAGTAGTCGGGACATATACAATGAGCAGTTCTTC.

V and J are TRBV27 and TRBJ1-2; 10 bases match TRBD1. The V gene end was trimmed by 4 bases and the J gene end by 2 bases; junction bases not matched to a gene: 10. Germline CDR1 MNHEY, CDR2 SMNVEV (reference sequence). The CDR3 runs 17 residues. CDR3 DNA: TGTGCCAGCAGTTCGGGACAGGGGCGATCCCTCAACTATGGCTACACCTTC. This translates into CASSSGQGRSLNYGYTF.

The chain employs TRBV12-3 or TRBV12-4 and TRBJ1-2; a possible D gene is TRBD1 (5 bases). This CDR3 spans 13 amino acids. V lost 5 bases and J lost 4, with 11 bases in between. The CDR3 DNA is TGTGCCAGCAGTCGCCGCGGGGCCTATGGCTACACCTTC. Translation: CASSRRGAYGYTF.

The rearrangement joins TRBV27 to TRBJ2-7; D is undetermined. The CDR3 sequence is 13 residues long. Germline V lookup: CDR1 MNHEY, CDR2 SMNVEV (reference sequence). V was trimmed by 0 bases and J by 3 bases, leaving 6 bases between them. The CDR3 loop is CASSLSRSYEQYF. As DNA, the CDR3 is TGTGCCAGCAGTTTATCACGGAGCTACGAGCAGTACTTC.

This clone came up once. The chain links TRBV29-1 to TRBJ1-2; possible D gene TRBD1, 5 bases. Trimming shortened V by 5 bases and J by 2 bases, and 18 bases separated the two germline ends. Germline-derived CDR1 and CDR2 are SQVTM and ANQGSEA. The CDR3 sequence is 15 residues long. CDR3 in DNA: TGCAGCGTTCTGAAGTATGGGGGGGAGAACTATGGCTACACCTTC. It translates to CSVLKYGGENYGYTF.

The chain links TRBV4-2 to TRBJ2-7; perhaps TRBD2 as D (5 bases). The CDR3 totals 16 residues. From germline, CDR1 is LGHNA and CDR2 YNFKEQ. Trimming removed 0 bases at V and 3 bases at J, with 15 bases between. The CDR3 nucleotides read TGTGCCAGCAGCCAAGAGGTGGGCGGGTATATCTACGAGCAGTACTTC. Its translation: CASSQEVGGYIYEQYF.

This clone was seen a single time. The CDR3 loop is CASSQLGLAGGLGTDTQYF. The CDR3 bases are TGTGCCAGCAGCCAACTGGGACTAGCGGGGGGTCTGGGCACAGATACGCAGTATTTT. This sequence joins TRBV5-6 and TRBJ2-3, with 15 positions matching TRBD2. V lost 4 bases to trimming and J lost 1 base; unmatched junction nucleotides: 10. Germline CDR1 and CDR2: SGHDT and YYEEEE. CDR3 length: 19 residues.

The V and J genes are TRBV5-1 and TRBJ2-5; 7 bases align to TRBD1. V shed 2 bases and J 3 bases; nucleotides not matched to a gene: 4. There are 14 residues in the CDR3. Germline loops: CDR1 SGHRS, CDR2 YFSETQ. CDR3: CASSLRTGEETQYF. The CDR3 bases are TGCGCCAGCAGCTTACGGACAGGCGAAGAGACCCAGTACTTC.